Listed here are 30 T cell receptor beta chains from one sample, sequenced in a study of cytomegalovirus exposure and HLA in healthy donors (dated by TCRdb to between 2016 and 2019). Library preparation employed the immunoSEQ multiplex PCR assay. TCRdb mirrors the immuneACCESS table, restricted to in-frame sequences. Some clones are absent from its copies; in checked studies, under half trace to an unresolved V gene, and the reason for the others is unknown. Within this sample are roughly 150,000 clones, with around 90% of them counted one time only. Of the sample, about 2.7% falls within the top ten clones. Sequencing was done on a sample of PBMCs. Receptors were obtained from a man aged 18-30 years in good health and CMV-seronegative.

CDR3 nucleotide sequence: TGTGCCAGCAGTCCTCAGGGACTAGTGGTCTACAATGAGCAGTTCTTC. As protein: CASSPQGLVVYNEQFF. The chain recombines TRBV27 with TRBJ2-1; TRBD2 matches 8 bases. CDR1 is MNHEY and CDR2 is SMNVEV in the germline V gene (reference sequence). Losses at the gene ends were 5 bases for V and 3 bases for J; bases not matched to a gene: 9. This CDR3 has 16 amino acids.

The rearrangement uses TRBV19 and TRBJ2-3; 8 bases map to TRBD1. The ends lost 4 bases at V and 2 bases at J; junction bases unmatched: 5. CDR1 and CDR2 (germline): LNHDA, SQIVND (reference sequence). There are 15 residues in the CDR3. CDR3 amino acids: CASSRTGPATDTQYF. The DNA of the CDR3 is TGTGCCAGTAGTAGGACAGGGCCGGCCACAGATACGCAGTATTTT.

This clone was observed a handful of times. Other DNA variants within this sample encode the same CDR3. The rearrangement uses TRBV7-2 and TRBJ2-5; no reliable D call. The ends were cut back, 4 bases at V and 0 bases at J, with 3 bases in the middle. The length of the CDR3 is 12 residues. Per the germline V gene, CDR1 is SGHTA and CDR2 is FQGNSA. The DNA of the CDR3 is TGTGCCAGCAGCTCGTACCAAGAGACCCAGTACTTC. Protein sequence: CASSSYQETQYF.

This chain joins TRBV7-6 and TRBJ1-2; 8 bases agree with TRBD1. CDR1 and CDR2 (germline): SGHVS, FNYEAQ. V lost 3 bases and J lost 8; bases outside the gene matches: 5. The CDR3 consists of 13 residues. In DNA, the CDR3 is TGTGCCAGCAGCTTGGTGACAGGGGAGGGCTACACCTTC. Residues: CASSLVTGEGYTF.

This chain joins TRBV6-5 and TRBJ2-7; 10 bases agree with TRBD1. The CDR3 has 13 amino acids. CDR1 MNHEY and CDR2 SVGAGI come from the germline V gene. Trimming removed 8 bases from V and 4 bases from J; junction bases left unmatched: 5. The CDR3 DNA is TGTGCCAGCGCCCCGGGACAGGGGTACGAGCAGTACTTC. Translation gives CASAPGQGYEQYF.

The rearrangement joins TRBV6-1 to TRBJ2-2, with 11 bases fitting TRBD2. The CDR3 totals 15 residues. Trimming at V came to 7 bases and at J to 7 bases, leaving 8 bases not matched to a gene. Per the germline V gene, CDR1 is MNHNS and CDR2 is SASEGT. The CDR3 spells CASKEPLAGGGELFF. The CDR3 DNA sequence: TGTGCCAGCAAGGAACCGCTAGCGGGAGGCGGGGAGCTGTTTTTT.

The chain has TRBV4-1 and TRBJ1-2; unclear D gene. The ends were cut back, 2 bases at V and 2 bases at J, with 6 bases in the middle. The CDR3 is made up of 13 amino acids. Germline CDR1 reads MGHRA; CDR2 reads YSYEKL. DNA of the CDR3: TGCGCCAGCAGCCAAAACACAAACTATGGCTACACCTTC. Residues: CASSQNTNYGYTF.

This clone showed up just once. CDR3 DNA sequence: TGTGCCAGCAGCTTAGACCTAGCGGGAGGTACCACAGATACGCAGTATTTT. Translating gives CASSLDLAGGTTDTQYF. The chain couples TRBV7-2 to TRBJ2-3, with 11 nucleotides matching TRBD2. The germline CDR1 and CDR2 sequences are SGHTA and FQGNSA. The V and J ends lost 1 base and 2 bases, in that order; junction bases with no gene match: 5. The CDR3 contains 17 residues.

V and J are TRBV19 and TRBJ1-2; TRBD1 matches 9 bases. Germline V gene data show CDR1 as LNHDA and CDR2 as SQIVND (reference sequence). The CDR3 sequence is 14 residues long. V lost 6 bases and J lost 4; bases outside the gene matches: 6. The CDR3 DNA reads TGTGCCAGTAGGCCGGACAGGGGAGGCTATGGCTACACCTTC. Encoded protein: CASRPDRGGYGYTF.

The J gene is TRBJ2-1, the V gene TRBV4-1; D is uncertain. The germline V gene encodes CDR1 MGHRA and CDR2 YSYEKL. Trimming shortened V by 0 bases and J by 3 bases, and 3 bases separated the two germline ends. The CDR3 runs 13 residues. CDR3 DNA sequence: TGCGCCAGCAGCCAAGAGAGCTACAATGAGCAGTTCTTC. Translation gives CASSQESYNEQFF.

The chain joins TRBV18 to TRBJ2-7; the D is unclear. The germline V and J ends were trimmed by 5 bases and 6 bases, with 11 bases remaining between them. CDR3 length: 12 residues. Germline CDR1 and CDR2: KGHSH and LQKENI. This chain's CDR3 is CASSDVAGEQYF. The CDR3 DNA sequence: TGTGCCAGCTCAGACGTAGCTGGCGAGCAGTACTTC.

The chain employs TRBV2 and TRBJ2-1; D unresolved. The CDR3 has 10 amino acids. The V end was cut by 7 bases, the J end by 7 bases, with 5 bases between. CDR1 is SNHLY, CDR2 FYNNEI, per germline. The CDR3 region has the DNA TGTGCCAGCAATAATAATGAGCAGTTCTTC. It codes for CASNNNEQFF.

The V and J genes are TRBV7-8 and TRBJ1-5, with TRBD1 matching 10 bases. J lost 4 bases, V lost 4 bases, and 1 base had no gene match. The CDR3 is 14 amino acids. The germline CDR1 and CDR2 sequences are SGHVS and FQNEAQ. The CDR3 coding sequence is TGTGCCAGCAGCTGGGACAGGGGAAATCAGCCCCAGCATTTT. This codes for CASSWDRGNQPQHF.

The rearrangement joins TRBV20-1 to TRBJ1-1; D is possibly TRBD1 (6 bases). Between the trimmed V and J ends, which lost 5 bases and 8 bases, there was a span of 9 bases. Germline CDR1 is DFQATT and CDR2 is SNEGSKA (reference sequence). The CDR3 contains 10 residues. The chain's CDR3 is CSAPDSEAFF. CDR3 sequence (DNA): TGCAGTGCTCCGGACAGCGAAGCTTTCTTT.

The CDR3 bases are TGCGCCAGCAGCGACGACACAGTCTATGGCTACACCTTC. The encoded protein is CASSDDTVYGYTF. The V gene is TRBV4-1, the J gene TRBJ1-2; no firm D call. The CDR3 has 13 residues. Trimming cost V 5 bases and J 4 bases, with 11 bases left between them. The germline gives CDR1 MGHRA, CDR2 YSYEKL.

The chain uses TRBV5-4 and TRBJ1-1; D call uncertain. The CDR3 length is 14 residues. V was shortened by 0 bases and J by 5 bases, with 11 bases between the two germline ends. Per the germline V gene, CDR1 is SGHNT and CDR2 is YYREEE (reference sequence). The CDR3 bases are TGTGCCAGCAGCTTGGAGTGGGGAGGAACTGAAGCTTTCTTT. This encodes CASSLEWGGTEAFF.

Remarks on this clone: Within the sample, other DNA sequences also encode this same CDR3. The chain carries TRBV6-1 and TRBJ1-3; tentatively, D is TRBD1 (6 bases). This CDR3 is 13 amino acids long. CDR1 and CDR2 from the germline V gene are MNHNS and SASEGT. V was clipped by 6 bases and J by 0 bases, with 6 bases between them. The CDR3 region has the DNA TGTGCCAGCAGGGACAGCTCTGGAAACACCATATATTTT. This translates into CASRDSSGNTIYF.

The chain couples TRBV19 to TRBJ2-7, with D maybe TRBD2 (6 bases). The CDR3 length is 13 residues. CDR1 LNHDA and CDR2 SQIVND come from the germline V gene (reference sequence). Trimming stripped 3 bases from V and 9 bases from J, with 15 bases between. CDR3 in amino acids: CASSMRGTPRQYF. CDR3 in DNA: TGTGCCAGTAGTATGAGAGGGACTCCCCGGCAGTACTTC.

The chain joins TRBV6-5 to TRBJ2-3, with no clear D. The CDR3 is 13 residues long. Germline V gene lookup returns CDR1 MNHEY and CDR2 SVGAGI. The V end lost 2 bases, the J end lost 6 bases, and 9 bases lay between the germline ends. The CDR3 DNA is TGTGCCAGCAGTTACACAGCCTCCGATACGCAGTATTTT. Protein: CASSYTASDTQYF.

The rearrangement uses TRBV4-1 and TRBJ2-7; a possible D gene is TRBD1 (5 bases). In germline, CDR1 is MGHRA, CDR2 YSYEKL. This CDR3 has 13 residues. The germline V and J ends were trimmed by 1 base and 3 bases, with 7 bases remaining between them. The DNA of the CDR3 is TGCGCCAGCAGCCAAGTTCAGGGCTACGAGCAGTACTTC. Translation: CASSQVQGYEQYF.

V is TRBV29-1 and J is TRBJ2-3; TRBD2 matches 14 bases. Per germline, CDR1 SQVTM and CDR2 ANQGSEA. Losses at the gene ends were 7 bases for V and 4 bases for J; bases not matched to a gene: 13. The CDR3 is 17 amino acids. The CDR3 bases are TGCAGCGCTCCCTCGACTAGCGGGAGGGACATCGCAGATACGCAGTATTTT. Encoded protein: CSAPSTSGRDIADTQYF.

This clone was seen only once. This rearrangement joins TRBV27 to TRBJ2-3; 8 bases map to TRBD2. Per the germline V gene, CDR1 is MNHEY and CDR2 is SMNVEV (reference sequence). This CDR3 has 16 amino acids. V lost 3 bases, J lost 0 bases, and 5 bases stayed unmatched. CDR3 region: CASSFDPGGSTDTQYF. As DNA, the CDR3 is TGTGCCAGCAGTTTTGATCCGGGGGGGAGCACAGATACGCAGTATTTT.

The CDR3 coding sequence is TGTGCCAGCAGCCTCGACAGGGGAGGACAACAGCCCCAGCATTTT. This gives the protein CASSLDRGGQQPQHF. This chain uses TRBV6-5 with TRBJ1-5; 8 bases fit TRBD1. The V segment lost 6 bases and the J segment 7 bases; nucleotides outside the gene matches: 11. The germline V gene has CDR1 MNHEY and CDR2 SVGAGI. This CDR3 comprises 15 residues.

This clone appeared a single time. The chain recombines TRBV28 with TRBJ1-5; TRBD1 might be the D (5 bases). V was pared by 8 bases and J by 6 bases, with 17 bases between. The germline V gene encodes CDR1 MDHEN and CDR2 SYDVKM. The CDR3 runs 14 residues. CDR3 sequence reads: CASAREGWGQPQHF. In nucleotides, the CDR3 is TGTGCCAGCGCCCGGGAGGGGTGGGGTCAGCCCCAGCATTTT.

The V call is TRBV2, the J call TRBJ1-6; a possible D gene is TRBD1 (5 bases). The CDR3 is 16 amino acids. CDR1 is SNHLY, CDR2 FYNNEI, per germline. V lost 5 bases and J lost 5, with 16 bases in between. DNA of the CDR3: TGTGCCAGCAGTAACGGGGGAGGGCATAATAATTCACCCCTCCACTTT. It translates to CASSNGGGHNNSPLHF.

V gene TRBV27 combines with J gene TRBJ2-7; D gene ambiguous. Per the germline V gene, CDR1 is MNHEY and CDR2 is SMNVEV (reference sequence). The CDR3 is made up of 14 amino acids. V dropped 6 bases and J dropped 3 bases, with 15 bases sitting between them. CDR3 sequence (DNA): TGTGCCAGCAGGCCCACACAAGTTAACTACGAGCAGTACTTC. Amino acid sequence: CASRPTQVNYEQYF.

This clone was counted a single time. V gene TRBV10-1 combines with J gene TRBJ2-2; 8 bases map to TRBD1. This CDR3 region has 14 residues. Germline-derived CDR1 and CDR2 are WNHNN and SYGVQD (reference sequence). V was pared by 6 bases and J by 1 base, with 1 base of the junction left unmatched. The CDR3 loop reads CASRDRGNTGELFF. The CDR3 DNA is TGCGCCAGCAGAGACAGGGGGAACACCGGGGAGCTGTTTTTT.

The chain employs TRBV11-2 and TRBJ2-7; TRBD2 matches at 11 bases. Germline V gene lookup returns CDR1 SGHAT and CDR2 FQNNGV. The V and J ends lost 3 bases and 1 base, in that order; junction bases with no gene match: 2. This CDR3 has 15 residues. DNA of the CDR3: TGTGCCAGCAGCTTGACTAGCGGGACTTCCTACGAGCAGTACTTC. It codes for CASSLTSGTSYEQYF.

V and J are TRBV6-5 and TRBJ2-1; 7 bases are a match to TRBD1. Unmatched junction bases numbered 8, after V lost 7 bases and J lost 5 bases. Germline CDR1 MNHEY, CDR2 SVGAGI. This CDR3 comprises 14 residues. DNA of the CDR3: TGTGCCAGCACCGACAGGGCTAAGCACAATGAGCAGTTCTTC. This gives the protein CASTDRAKHNEQFF.

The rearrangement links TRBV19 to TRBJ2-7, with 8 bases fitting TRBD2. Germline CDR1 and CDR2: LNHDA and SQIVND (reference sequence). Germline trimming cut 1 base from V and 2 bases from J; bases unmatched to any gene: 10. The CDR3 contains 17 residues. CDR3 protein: CASSIAGLEPTPYEQYF. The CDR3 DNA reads TGTGCCAGTAGTATAGCGGGACTAGAACCTACTCCCTACGAGCAGTACTTC.